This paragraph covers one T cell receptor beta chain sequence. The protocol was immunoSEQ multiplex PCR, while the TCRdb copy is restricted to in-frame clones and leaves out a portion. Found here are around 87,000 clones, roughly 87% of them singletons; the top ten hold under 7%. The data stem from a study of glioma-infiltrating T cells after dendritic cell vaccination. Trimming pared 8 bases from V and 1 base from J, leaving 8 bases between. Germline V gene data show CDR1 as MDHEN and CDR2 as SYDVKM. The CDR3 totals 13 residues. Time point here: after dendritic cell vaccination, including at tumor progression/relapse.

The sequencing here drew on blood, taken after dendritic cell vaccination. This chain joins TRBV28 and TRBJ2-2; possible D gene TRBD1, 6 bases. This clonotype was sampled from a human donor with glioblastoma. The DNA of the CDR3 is TGTGCCAGCCGGGGACAGAACACCGGGGAGCTGTTTTTT. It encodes CASRGQNTGELFF.